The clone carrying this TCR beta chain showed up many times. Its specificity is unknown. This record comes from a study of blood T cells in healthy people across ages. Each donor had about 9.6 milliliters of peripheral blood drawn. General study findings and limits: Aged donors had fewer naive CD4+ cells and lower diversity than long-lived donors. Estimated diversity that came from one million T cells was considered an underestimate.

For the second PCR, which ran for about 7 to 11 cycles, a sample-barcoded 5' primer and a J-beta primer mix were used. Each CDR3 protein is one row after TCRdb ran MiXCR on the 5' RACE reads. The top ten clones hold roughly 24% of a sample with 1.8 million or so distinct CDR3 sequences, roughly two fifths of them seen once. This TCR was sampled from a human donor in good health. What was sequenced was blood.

CDR3 sequence (DNA): TGTGCCAGCAGCGTAGCAGGGACAAGCTACAATGAGCAGTTCTTC. It encodes CASSVAGTSYNEQFF. The chain is built from TRBV9 and TRBJ2-1; TRBD1 is a possible D gene (6 bases). V was cut by 0 bases and J by 3 bases, with 10 bases left in between. Per germline, CDR1 SGDLS and CDR2 YYNGEE. This CDR3 comprises 15 residues. The complete variable domain, with remaining parts taken from reference TRBV9 and TRBJ2-1, reads DSGVTQTPKHLITATGQRVTLRCSPRSGDLSVYWYQQSLDQGLQFLIQYYNGEERAKGNILERFSAQQFPDLHSELNLSSLELGDSALYFCASSVAGTSYNEQFFGPGTRLTVL.